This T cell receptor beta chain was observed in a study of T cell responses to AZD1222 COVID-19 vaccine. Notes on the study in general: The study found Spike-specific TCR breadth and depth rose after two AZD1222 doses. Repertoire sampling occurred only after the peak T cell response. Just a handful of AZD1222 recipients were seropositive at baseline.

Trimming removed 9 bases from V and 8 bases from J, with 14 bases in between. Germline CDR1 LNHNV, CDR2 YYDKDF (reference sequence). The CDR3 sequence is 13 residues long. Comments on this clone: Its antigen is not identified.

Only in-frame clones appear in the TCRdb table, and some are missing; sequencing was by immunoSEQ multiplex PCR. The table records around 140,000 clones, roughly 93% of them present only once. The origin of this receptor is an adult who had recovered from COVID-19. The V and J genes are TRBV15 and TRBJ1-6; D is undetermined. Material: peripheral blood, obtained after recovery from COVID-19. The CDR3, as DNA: TGTGCCACTTTCCCAGACACCCATTCACCCCTCCACTTT. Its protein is CATFPDTHSPLHF.